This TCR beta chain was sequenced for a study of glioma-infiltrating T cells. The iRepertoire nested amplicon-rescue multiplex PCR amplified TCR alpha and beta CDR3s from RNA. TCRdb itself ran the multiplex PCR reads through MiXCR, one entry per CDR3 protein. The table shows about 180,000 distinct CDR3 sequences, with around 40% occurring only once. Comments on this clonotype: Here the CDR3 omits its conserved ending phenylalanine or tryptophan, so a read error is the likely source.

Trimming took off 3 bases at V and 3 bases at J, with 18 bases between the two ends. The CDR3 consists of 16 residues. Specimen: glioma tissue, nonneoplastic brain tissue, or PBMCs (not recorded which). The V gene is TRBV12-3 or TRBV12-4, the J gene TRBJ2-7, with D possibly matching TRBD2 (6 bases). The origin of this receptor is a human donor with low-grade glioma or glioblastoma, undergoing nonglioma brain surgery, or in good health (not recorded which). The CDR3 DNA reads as TGTGCCAGCAGTTTTTCCCTCAACGGACTACTCTACGAGCAGTACCTC. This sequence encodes CASSFSLNGLLYEQYL.